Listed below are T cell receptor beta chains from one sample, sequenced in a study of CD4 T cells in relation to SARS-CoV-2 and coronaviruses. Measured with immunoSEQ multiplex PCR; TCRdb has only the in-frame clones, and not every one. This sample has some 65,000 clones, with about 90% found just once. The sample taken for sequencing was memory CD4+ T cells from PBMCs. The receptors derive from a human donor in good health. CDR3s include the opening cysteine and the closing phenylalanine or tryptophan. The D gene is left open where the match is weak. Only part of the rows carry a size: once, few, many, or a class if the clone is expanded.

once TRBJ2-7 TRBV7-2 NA TGTGCCAGCAGCTTCATGCGACGGAACGAGCAGTACTTC CASSFMRRNEQYF
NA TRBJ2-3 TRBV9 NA TGTGCCAGCAGCGTACCGCCAAGCACAGATACGCAGTATTTT CASSVPPSTDTQYF
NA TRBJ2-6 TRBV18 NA TGTGCCAGCTCGGGGGACCTCTCTGGGGCCAACGTCCTGACTTTC CASSGDLSGANVLTF
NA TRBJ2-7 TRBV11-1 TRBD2 TGTGCCAGCAGCCCCAAGCGGGGGACTTACTACGAGCAGTACTTC CASSPKRGTYYEQYF
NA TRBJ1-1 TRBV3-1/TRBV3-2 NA TGTGCCAGCAGCCAATCTTCTGAAGCTTTCTTT CASSQSSEAFF
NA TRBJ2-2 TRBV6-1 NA TGTGCCAGCAGTGAACTTGGTAGCCGAAACACCGGGGAGCTGTTTTTT CASSELGSRNTGELFF
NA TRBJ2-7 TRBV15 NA TGTGCCACCAGCAGATCCCCGGGCCAAACCTACGAGCAGTACTTC CATSRSPGQTYEQYF
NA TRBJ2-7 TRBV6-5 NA TGTGCCAGCAGTATCTTTCGGGCCAGCTCCTACGAGCAGTACTTC CASSIFRASSYEQYF
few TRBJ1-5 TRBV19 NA TGTGCCAGTAGTATAGCTGCGGGGTCAGGCCAGCCCCAGCATTTT CASSIAAGSGQPQHF
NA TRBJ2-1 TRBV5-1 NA TGCGCCAGCAGCTTCCAGGCTAATCACAATGAGCAGTTCTTC CASSFQANHNEQFF
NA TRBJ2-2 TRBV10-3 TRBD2 TGTGCCATCAGGACTAGCGGGAGTTCTAACACCGGGGAGCTGTTTTTT CAIRTSGSSNTGELFF
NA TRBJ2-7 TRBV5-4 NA TGTGCCAGCAGCCCATCAATACGGGGAGGTGGACCCACCTACGAGCAGTACTTC CASSPSIRGGGPTYEQYF
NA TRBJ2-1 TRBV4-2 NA TGTGCCAGCAGCCAGGATCGGGAGAGCTCCTACAATGAGCAGTTCTTC CASSQDRESSYNEQFF
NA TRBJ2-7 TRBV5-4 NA TGTGCCAGCAGCTGGGCGGGCTACGAGCAGTACTTC CASSWAGYEQYF
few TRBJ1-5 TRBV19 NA TGTGCCAGTAGTATGGCGAACCCCTGGGACGGAGGGCCCCAGCATTTT CASSMANPWDGGPQHF